A selection of T cell receptor beta chains follows, all from one sample in a study of blood T cell repertoires in COVID-19. Clones were read by immunoSEQ multiplex PCR, and TCRdb kept only the in-frame ones, dropping some. The repertoire includes around 99,000 clones, approximately 82% of them detected once, and 7.9% sits in the top ten. Sample: peripheral blood. The receptors stem from a woman of 80 years or more with active or convalescent COVID-19. The CDR3 runs from the conserved cysteine through the conserved F or W. The order of the fields is V gene, clone size, J gene, D gene, CDR3 protein, CDR3 DNA. The D gene is left open where the match is weak. Rows may omit the clone size; those that give it use once, few, many or a size class.

V gene: TRBV20-1; clone size: -; J gene: TRBJ1-1; D gene: -; CDR3 protein: CSASRRSSTEAFF; CDR3 DNA: TGCAGTGCTAGTCGGCGGTCGAGCACTGAAGCTTTCTTT
V gene: TRBV7-6; clone size: -; J gene: TRBJ1-1; D gene: TRBD1; CDR3 protein: CASSLDGQVGRKAFF; CDR3 DNA: TGTGCCAGCAGCTTAGATGGACAGGTGGGAAGAAAAGCTTTCTTT
V gene: TRBV6-6; clone size: -; J gene: TRBJ1-6; D gene: TRBD1; CDR3 protein: CASTFGQGYNSPLHF; CDR3 DNA: TGTGCCAGCACCTTCGGACAGGGGTATAATTCACCCCTCCACTTT
V gene: TRBV7-9; clone size: -; J gene: TRBJ2-1; D gene: TRBD2; CDR3 protein: CASSLSGLEYNEQFF; CDR3 DNA: TGTGCCAGCAGCTTATCGGGACTAGAGTACAATGAGCAGTTCTTC
V gene: TRBV7-6; clone size: few; J gene: TRBJ2-7; D gene: -; CDR3 protein: CASSFTVSSYEQYF; CDR3 DNA: TGTGCCAGCAGCTTTACGGTGAGCTCCTACGAGCAGTACTTC
V gene: TRBV12-3/TRBV12-4; clone size: -; J gene: TRBJ2-3; D gene: -; CDR3 protein: CASSLGGPDTQYF; CDR3 DNA: TGTGCCAGCAGCCTAGGAGGGCCAGATACGCAGTATTTT
V gene: TRBV10-2; clone size: -; J gene: TRBJ2-7; D gene: TRBD2; CDR3 protein: CASSDPTSGGEQYF; CDR3 DNA: TGCGCCAGCAGTGACCCGACTAGCGGGGGAGAGCAGTACTTC
V gene: TRBV5-4; clone size: -; J gene: TRBJ2-5; D gene: TRBD2; CDR3 protein: CASSPATSGSGETQYF; CDR3 DNA: TGTGCCAGCAGCCCCGCGACTAGCGGGAGCGGGGAGACCCAGTACTTC
V gene: TRBV4-2; clone size: -; J gene: TRBJ2-2; D gene: -; CDR3 protein: CASSQDLTRANTGELFF; CDR3 DNA: TGTGCCAGCAGCCAAGATTTAACTAGGGCGAACACCGGGGAGCTGTTTTTT
V gene: TRBV25-1; clone size: few; J gene: TRBJ2-7; D gene: -; CDR3 protein: CASGELGVSEQYF; CDR3 DNA: TGTGCCAGCGGCGAGCTGGGAGTTTCCGAGCAGTACTTC
V gene: TRBV28; clone size: -; J gene: TRBJ1-2; D gene: -; CDR3 protein: CASTTSGAGGYGYTF; CDR3 DNA: TGTGCCAGCACCACGTCAGGGGCGGGCGGCTATGGCTACACCTTC
V gene: TRBV5-6; clone size: -; J gene: TRBJ2-1; D gene: -; CDR3 protein: CASSLSGLPYNEQFF; CDR3 DNA: TGTGCCAGCAGCTTGTCAGGTCTACCTTACAATGAGCAGTTCTTC
V gene: TRBV19; clone size: few; J gene: TRBJ2-1; D gene: TRBD1; CDR3 protein: CASSILTGGSNEQFF; CDR3 DNA: TGTGCCAGTAGTATCTTGACAGGGGGTAGCAATGAGCAGTTCTTC
V gene: TRBV7-3; clone size: -; J gene: TRBJ1-1; D gene: -; CDR3 protein: CASSLGPATANTEAFF; CDR3 DNA: TGTGCCAGCAGCCTGGGGCCAGCGACGGCGAACACTGAAGCTTTCTTT
V gene: TRBV28; clone size: -; J gene: TRBJ2-7; D gene: TRBD1; CDR3 protein: CASSLPIWDRGSEQYF; CDR3 DNA: TGTGCCAGCAGTTTGCCTATTTGGGACAGGGGTTCCGAGCAGTACTTC
V gene: TRBV24-1; clone size: -; J gene: TRBJ2-7; D gene: TRBD1; CDR3 protein: CATSDSPGTGYTEQYF; CDR3 DNA: TGTGCCACCAGTGATTCTCCCGGGACAGGGTACACGGAGCAGTACTTC
V gene: TRBV5-1; clone size: once; J gene: TRBJ1-1; D gene: -; CDR3 protein: CASSSGQTGNTEAFF; CDR3 DNA: TGCGCCAGCAGCTCCGGCCAGACAGGGAACACTGAAGCTTTCTTT
V gene: TRBV7-2; clone size: -; J gene: TRBJ2-1; D gene: TRBD1; CDR3 protein: CASSRDRGYNEQFF; CDR3 DNA: TGTGCCAGCAGCCGGGACAGGGGCTACAATGAGCAGTTCTTC
V gene: TRBV9; clone size: -; J gene: TRBJ2-5; D gene: TRBD2; CDR3 protein: CASSPPPGPTSGSETQYF; CDR3 DNA: TGTGCCAGCAGCCCCCCCCCTGGGCCGACTAGCGGGAGTGAGACCCAGTACTTC
V gene: TRBV2; clone size: -; J gene: TRBJ1-6; D gene: TRBD1; CDR3 protein: CASRGQADSPLHF; CDR3 DNA: TGTGCCAGCAGGGGACAGGCGGATTCACCCCTCCACTTT
V gene: TRBV3-1/TRBV3-2; clone size: -; J gene: TRBJ1-2; D gene: -; CDR3 protein: CASTRWGVNYGYTF; CDR3 DNA: TGTGCCAGCACCCGCTGGGGAGTTAACTATGGCTACACCTTC
V gene: TRBV25-1; clone size: few; J gene: TRBJ2-3; D gene: TRBD2; CDR3 protein: CASSDSGGITDTQYF; CDR3 DNA: TGTGCCAGCAGTGATAGCGGGGGAATCACAGATACGCAGTATTTT
V gene: TRBV5-6; clone size: -; J gene: TRBJ2-7; D gene: TRBD2; CDR3 protein: CASSLNRLAGSSEAYEQYF; CDR3 DNA: TGTGCCAGCAGCCTAAACCGACTAGCGGGGTCCTCTGAGGCCTACGAGCAGTACTTC
V gene: TRBV5-1; clone size: -; J gene: TRBJ2-7; D gene: TRBD1; CDR3 protein: CASSRLSGTGGYEQYF; CDR3 DNA: TGCGCCAGCAGCCGGTTGTCCGGGACAGGGGGATACGAGCAGTACTTC
V gene: TRBV7-9; clone size: -; J gene: TRBJ2-2; D gene: TRBD1; CDR3 protein: CASRKTGAPSNTGELFF; CDR3 DNA: TGTGCCAGCAGAAAAACAGGGGCTCCTTCGAACACCGGGGAGCTGTTTTTT
V gene: TRBV2; clone size: -; J gene: TRBJ2-1; D gene: -; CDR3 protein: CASSTIAERSYNEQFF; CDR3 DNA: TGTGCCAGCAGTACCATAGCGGAGCGCTCCTACAATGAGCAGTTCTTC
V gene: TRBV6-4; clone size: -; J gene: TRBJ1-1; D gene: TRBD1; CDR3 protein: CASSVGTGGTEAFF; CDR3 DNA: TGTGCCAGCAGTGTCGGGACAGGGGGCACTGAAGCTTTCTTT
V gene: TRBV14; clone size: -; J gene: TRBJ1-5; D gene: TRBD1; CDR3 protein: CASSRTGTADEGNQPQHF; CDR3 DNA: TGTGCCAGCAGCCGCACGGGGACAGCTGATGAGGGCAATCAGCCCCAGCATTTT
V gene: TRBV19; clone size: -; J gene: TRBJ1-1; D gene: -; CDR3 protein: CASGNQLRTEAFF; CDR3 DNA: TGTGCCAGCGGTAACCAATTGAGGACTGAAGCTTTCTTT
V gene: TRBV6-5; clone size: -; J gene: TRBJ1-1; D gene: -; CDR3 protein: CASTSRRGGAFF; CDR3 DNA: TGTGCCAGCACCAGTCGACGCGGAGGGGCTTTCTTT
V gene: TRBV10-2; clone size: -; J gene: TRBJ2-7; D gene: -; CDR3 protein: CASTEGTLQQYF; CDR3 DNA: TGCGCCAGCACCGAGGGAACCCTCCAGCAGTACTTC
V gene: TRBV10-3; clone size: once; J gene: TRBJ1-5; D gene: -; CDR3 protein: CAISESTGSNQPQHF; CDR3 DNA: TGTGCCATCAGTGAGTCAACAGGGAGCAATCAGCCCCAGCATTTT
V gene: TRBV25-1; clone size: -; J gene: TRBJ1-6; D gene: TRBD1; CDR3 protein: CASSEYLGTGASPLHF; CDR3 DNA: TGTGCCAGCAGTGAATATCTTGGTACAGGGGCTTCACCCCTCCACTTT
V gene: TRBV19; clone size: -; J gene: TRBJ2-2; D gene: TRBD1; CDR3 protein: CASRTDRVETGELFF; CDR3 DNA: TGTGCCAGTAGAACGGACAGGGTTGAGACCGGGGAGCTGTTTTTT
V gene: TRBV7-9; clone size: -; J gene: TRBJ2-7; D gene: -; CDR3 protein: CASSPGQSYEQYF; CDR3 DNA: TGTGCCAGCAGCCCGGGACAATCCTACGAGCAGTACTTC
V gene: TRBV6-5; clone size: few; J gene: TRBJ2-3; D gene: -; CDR3 protein: CASSPTRADTQYF; CDR3 DNA: TGTGCCAGCAGCCCCACCCGGGCAGATACGCAGTATTTT
V gene: TRBV19; clone size: -; J gene: TRBJ2-7; D gene: TRBD1; CDR3 protein: CASAGTVSSYEQYF; CDR3 DNA: TGTGCCAGTGCCGGGACAGTTAGCTCCTACGAGCAGTACTTC
V gene: TRBV3-1/TRBV3-2; clone size: -; J gene: TRBJ2-1; D gene: TRBD2; CDR3 protein: CASSHWTSGRRLSLNNEQFF; CDR3 DNA: TGTGCCAGCAGCCACTGGACTAGCGGGAGGCGGTTAAGCTTAAACAATGAGCAGTTCTTC
V gene: TRBV3-1/TRBV3-2; clone size: once; J gene: TRBJ1-1; D gene: TRBD1; CDR3 protein: CASSPRGRVTEAFF; CDR3 DNA: TGTGCCAGCAGCCCCAGGGGGCGGGTCACTGAAGCTTTCTTT